The 10 T cell receptor beta chains presented below share a single source sample, sequenced in a study of cytomegalovirus exposure and HLA in healthy donors. Sequencing was performed with immunoSEQ multiplex PCR; in TCRdb, only in-frame clones are kept and a portion is missing. The table includes fewer than 250,000 clones, roughly 83% detected once. The material sequenced was PBMCs. Receptors were obtained from a woman younger than 35 in good health and CMV-seronegative.

The chain couples TRBV6-5 to TRBJ1-2; a weak D match, TRBD1 (6 bases). The CDR3 has 14 amino acids. The V and J ends lost 4 bases and 4 bases respectively, with 13 bases between them. The germline V gene encodes CDR1 MNHEY and CDR2 SVGAGI. CDR3 region: CASSLMDSSYGYTF. In nucleotides, the CDR3 is TGTGCCAGCAGTTTAATGGACAGTTCCTATGGCTACACCTTC.

The gene calls are TRBV2 and TRBJ2-2; 8 bases fit TRBD1. Germline CDR1 SNHLY, CDR2 FYNNEI. The CDR3 has 13 residues. The J segment lost 5 bases and the V segment lost 4 bases, leaving 0 bases of the junction unmatched. The CDR3 region is CASSGQGTGELFF. The CDR3 DNA sequence: TGTGCCAGCAGTGGACAGGGGACCGGGGAGCTGTTTTTT.

The rearrangement links TRBV7-3 to TRBJ1-1; TRBD1 aligns across 8 bases. The CDR3 totals 13 residues. Looked up from germline, CDR1 is SGHTA and CDR2 is FQGTGA. The V and J ends lost 5 bases and 4 bases, in that order; junction bases with no gene match: 3. The CDR3 sequence: CASSVTGGTEAFF. CDR3 coding DNA: TGTGCCAGCAGCGTTACAGGGGGCACTGAAGCTTTCTTT.

The J gene is TRBJ1-3, the V gene TRBV6-1; D gene unclear. This CDR3 contains 15 residues. CDR1 is MNHNS and CDR2 is SASEGT in the germline V gene. V gave up 7 bases and J gave up 4 bases, with 17 bases separating them. CDR3 nucleotides: TGTGCCAGCAACCGAGGCACTGAGGCCGGAAACACCATATATTTT. Its translation: CASNRGTEAGNTIYF.

This chain joins TRBV6-4 and TRBJ1-1; D is perhaps TRBD1 (6 bases). CDR1 is MRHNA and CDR2 is SNTAGT in the germline V gene. Trimming shortened V by 1 base and J by 5 bases, and 11 bases separated the two germline ends. The CDR3 has 14 residues. CDR3 region: CASSDWSQGTEAFF. CDR3 DNA sequence: TGTGCCAGCAGTGACTGGTCACAGGGAACTGAAGCTTTCTTT.

The chain carries TRBV5-8 and TRBJ2-3; tentatively, D is TRBD1 (7 bases). V lost 5 bases, J lost 6 bases, and 19 bases lay in between. The CDR3 consists of 15 residues. Germline V gives CDR1 SGHTS, CDR2 YDEGEE. The CDR3 reads CASRPDREVVDTQYF. The CDR3 DNA is TGTGCCAGCAGACCCGACAGGGAGGTGGTGGATACGCAGTATTTT.

The chain carries TRBV7-3 and TRBJ2-2, with D possibly TRBD2 on 7 matching bases. The CDR3 sequence is 16 residues long. CDR1 and CDR2 from the germline V gene are SGHTA and FQGTGA. V lost 1 base and J lost 4, with 13 bases in between. CDR3 region: CASSLKAGAPTGELFF. As DNA, the CDR3 is TGTGCCAGCAGCTTAAAGGCGGGGGCCCCCACCGGGGAGCTGTTTTTT.

In its sample, this clone was seen a few times. The gene calls are TRBV5-1 and TRBJ1-2; 7 nucleotides match TRBD1. CDR1 is SGHRS, CDR2 YFSETQ, per germline. With 3 bases clipped from V and 0 bases from J, the junction kept 8 bases outside the gene matches. This CDR3 contains 16 residues. The CDR3 spells CASSWDGTVTNYGYTF. The DNA of the CDR3 is TGCGCCAGCAGCTGGGATGGGACAGTAACTAACTATGGCTACACCTTC.

The chain couples TRBV7-2 to TRBJ2-3; no firm D call. The germline V gene encodes CDR1 SGHTA and CDR2 FQGNSA. Trimming took off 5 bases at V and 5 bases at J, with 14 bases between the two ends. This CDR3 is built from 14 residues. Written as DNA, the CDR3 is TGTGCCAGCAGCCCCGACTTTAATCGAGATACGCAGTATTTT. This gives the protein CASSPDFNRDTQYF.

This chain uses TRBV10-1 with TRBJ1-1; D is uncertain. Trimming took 2 bases from V and 7 from J, leaving 8 bases between them. Germline V gene lookup returns CDR1 WNHNN and CDR2 SYGVQD (reference sequence). The CDR3 totals 12 residues. In DNA form, the CDR3 reads TGCGCCAGCAGTGAGGGTTGGAGTGAAGCTTTCTTT. This encodes CASSEGWSEAFF.